The sample holds one count of the clone carrying this T cell receptor (beta chain). Its specificity is unknown. TCRdb keeps only in-frame clones here, not all; method: immunoSEQ multiplex PCR. The sample lists about 73,000 clones, 89% occurring once. This sample stems from a study of T cell responses to AZD1222 COVID-19 vaccine. Study results and limitations: The reported proportion of spike-specific TCRs targeting unmutated variant regions was nearly half.

The CDR3 extends over 12 amino acids. Germline CDR1 is MNHEY and CDR2 is SMNVEV (reference sequence). Trimming took 6 bases from V and 4 from J, leaving 4 bases between them. This TCR was recovered from an adult who received the AZD1222 COVID-19 vaccine. Specimen: peripheral blood, collected 28 days after the second AZD1222 dose. The rearrangement uses TRBV27 and TRBJ2-6; D gene ambiguous. CDR3 sequence: CASSRGANVLTF. The CDR3 DNA reads TGTGCCAGCAGCCGGGGGGCCAACGTCCTGACTTTC.